The clone carrying this T cell receptor beta chain was seen only once. The sample is drawn from a study of blood T cell repertoires in COVID-19. Clones were read by immunoSEQ multiplex PCR, and TCRdb kept only the in-frame ones, dropping some. The sample lists hundreds of thousands of clones, nearly 90% seen once, with less than 15% in the top ten. This CDR3 contains 13 residues. The junction had 10 bases not matched to a gene; V was cut back by 10 bases and J by 4 bases. Germline CDR1 is MNHEY and CDR2 is SVGAGI. Sequenced input: PBMCs or T cells enriched from blood (not recorded which). The source is a man aged 30 to 39 who had been exposed to COVID-19. The rearrangement uses TRBV6-5 and TRBJ2-7; 7 nucleotides line up with TRBD1. The CDR3 here is CATQTGIDYEQYF. The CDR3 DNA follows: TGTGCCACCCAGACAGGGATTGATTACGAGCAGTACTTC.